Below, 16 T cell receptor beta chains from the same sample are listed, as sequenced in a study of memory CD4+ T cells and cytomegalovirus serostatus. Assay: immunoSEQ multiplex PCR; the TCRdb copy retains only in-frame clones and omits some. The table shows some 52,000 clones, with around 83% occurring only once. Single viable CD3+CD4+CD8-CD45RO+ cells were sorted as the memory CD4+ T cells. Sequences were obtained from memory CD4+ T cells from blood. All receptors derive from an adult in good health and CMV-seropositive.

The J gene is TRBJ2-7, the V gene TRBV28, with D hard to call. CDR3 length: 12 amino acids. V lost 7 bases and J lost 4, with 11 bases in between. Germline values: CDR1 MDHEN, CDR2 SYDVKM. This CDR3 is CASNEFGYEQYF. The CDR3 DNA reads as TGTGCCAGCAATGAGTTCGGGTACGAGCAGTACTTC.

V is TRBV30 and J is TRBJ2-3; 11 bases map to TRBD2. Germline CDR1 GTSNPN, CDR2 SVGIG (reference sequence). Trimming removed 4 bases from V and 5 bases from J; junction bases left unmatched: 5. CDR3 size: 14 residues. CDR3 sequence reads: CAWKLAGAKDTQYF. The DNA for the CDR3 is TGTGCCTGGAAACTAGCGGGAGCAAAAGATACGCAGTATTTT.

The rearrangement uses TRBV11-2 and TRBJ2-7; 12 bases map to TRBD2. Unmatched junction bases numbered 6, after V lost 5 bases and J lost 4 bases. From germline, CDR1 is SGHAT and CDR2 FQNNGV. The CDR3 runs 15 residues. As DNA, the CDR3 is TGTGCCAGCAGCGCCGGGACTAGCGGGCGTTACGAGCAGTACTTC. Translating it yields CASSAGTSGRYEQYF.

The chain couples TRBV6-1 to TRBJ1-1; TRBD1 matches at 10 bases. Per germline, CDR1 MNHNS and CDR2 SASEGT. V was pared by 6 bases and J by 1 base, with 5 bases of the junction left unmatched. The CDR3 extends over 15 amino acids. Here the CDR3 DNA reads TGTGCCAGCAGCGGGAGGACAGGGGGGAACACTGAAGCTTTCTTT. Protein: CASSGRTGGNTEAFF.

This chain joins TRBV10-2 and TRBJ2-3, with D perhaps TRBD1 or TRBD2 (5 bases each). V was trimmed by 5 bases and J by 9 bases, leaving 15 bases between them. From germline, CDR1 is WSHSY and CDR2 SAAADI. The CDR3 consists of 13 residues. The CDR3: CASSPLGEATQYF. The CDR3 DNA sequence: TGCGCCAGCAGTCCGTTGGGGGAAGCCACGCAGTATTTT.

The gene calls are TRBV5-1 and TRBJ1-3; no clear D gene. Germline V gene data show CDR1 as SGHRS and CDR2 as YFSETQ. V lost 0 bases to trimming and J lost 4 bases, with 8 bases between them. The CDR3 extends over 14 amino acids. CDR3 coding DNA: TGCGCCAGCAGCTTGGTCCGGAGCGGAAACACCATATATTTT. Translation gives CASSLVRSGNTIYF.

The chain combines TRBV28 with TRBJ1-5, with D tentatively TRBD1 (5 bases). The CDR3 has 16 residues. The V end lost 1 base, the J end lost 2 bases, and 12 bases lay between the germline ends. Germline lookup yields CDR1 MDHEN and CDR2 SYDVKM. For the CDR3, the DNA is TGTGCCAGCAGTTTATCCCGCAGGGCGGGCAATCAGCCCCAGCATTTT. Translation: CASSLSRRAGNQPQHF.

This chain links TRBV4-3 with TRBJ1-2, with D possibly matching TRBD1 (6 bases). Between the trimmed V and J ends, which lost 2 bases and 7 bases, there was a span of 26 bases. The germline V gene encodes CDR1 LGHNA and CDR2 YSLEER. This CDR3 is built from 18 residues. The CDR3 is CASSQIQGTPARFGGYTF. The CDR3, as DNA: TGCGCCAGCAGCCAAATCCAGGGGACACCGGCCAGGTTTGGTGGCTACACCTTC.

The rearrangement joins TRBV18 to TRBJ1-4; D unclear. Between the trimmed V and J ends, which lost 6 bases and 8 bases, there was a span of 10 bases. The germline CDR1 and CDR2 sequences are KGHSH and LQKENI. There are 12 residues in the CDR3. Here the CDR3 reads CASSPGLEKLFF. CDR3 nucleotides: TGTGCCAGCTCCCCGGGTCTCGAAAAACTGTTTTTT.

The chain links TRBV29-1 to TRBJ2-7; 9 bases fit TRBD1. V lost 4 bases and J lost 3; bases outside the gene matches: 13. The CDR3 is 16 amino acids. The germline CDR1 and CDR2 sequences are SQVTM and ANQGSEA. DNA for the CDR3: TGCAGCGTTGCAGGACAGGGGAATGGAGGGGGCTACGAGCAGTACTTC. Translated: CSVAGQGNGGGYEQYF.

The chain couples TRBV28 to TRBJ1-5; D is ambiguous. With 10 bases removed from V and 0 bases from J, the gap between germline ends came to 16 bases. The CDR3 is 15 residues long. Germline assignment: CDR1 MDHEN and CDR2 SYDVKM. In DNA form, the CDR3 reads TGTGCCACCTGGACGGACCTCTATAGCAATCAGCCCCAGCATTTT. This sequence encodes CATWTDLYSNQPQHF.

This chain joins TRBV7-2 and TRBJ1-1; D is uncertain. Per the germline V gene, CDR1 is SGHTA and CDR2 is FQGNSA. With 1 base removed from V and 1 base from J, the gap between germline ends came to 4 bases. The CDR3 consists of 13 residues. CDR3 DNA sequence: TGTGCCAGCAGCTTAGTCCCGAACACTGAAGCTTTCTTT. Translated: CASSLVPNTEAFF.

This chain connects TRBV6-4 to TRBJ2-3; D gene unclear. With 3 bases removed from V and 0 bases from J, the gap between germline ends came to 13 bases. CDR1 MRHNA and CDR2 SNTAGT come from the germline V gene. CDR3 size: 16 residues. DNA for the CDR3: TGTGCCAGCAGTGAGAATATGCAGGCGAGCACAGATACGCAGTATTTT. Protein product: CASSENMQASTDTQYF.

The chain couples TRBV18 to TRBJ1-1; TRBD1 matches 8 bases. CDR1 and CDR2 from the germline V gene are KGHSH and LQKENI. The ends lost 2 bases at V and 1 base at J; junction bases unmatched: 6. CDR3 length: 16 residues. As DNA, the CDR3 is TGTGCCAGCTCACCAACTGACAGGGGACCGAACACTGAAGCTTTCTTT. Its protein product is CASSPTDRGPNTEAFF.

The rearrangement uses TRBV9 and TRBJ2-2, with D perhaps TRBD1 (5 bases). CDR1 is SGDLS, CDR2 YYNGEE, per germline. V lost 0 bases and J 8 bases, leaving 11 bases between the germline ends. The CDR3 loop spans 14 amino acids. Written as DNA, the CDR3 is TGTGCCAGCAGCGTAGGGGCAGGGTCTGGGGAGCTGTTTTTT. Amino acids: CASSVGAGSGELFF.

Written as DNA, the CDR3 is TGCGCCAGCAGCTCGGGACAGGTCGGCGAGCAGTACTTC. This gives the protein CASSSGQVGEQYF. The V and J genes are TRBV5-1 and TRBJ2-7; 8 positions agree with TRBD1. J lost 6 bases, V lost 3 bases, and 5 bases had no gene match. This CDR3 has 13 residues. Germline loops: CDR1 SGHRS, CDR2 YFSETQ. The full variable domain, its missing parts supplied by reference TRBV5-1 and TRBJ2-7, is KAGVTQTPRYLIKTRGQQVTLSCSPISGHRSVSWYQQTPGQGLQFLFEYFSETQRNKGNFPGRFSGRQFSNSRSEMNVSTLELGDSALYLCASSSGQVGEQYFGPGTRLTVT.